This T cell receptor (beta chain) appears in the sequencing data of a study of CD8+ T cells in alopecia areata. Study context: In an open-label trial, patients got 5 to 10 mg tofacitinib twice daily.

Treatment noted: oral pan-JAK inhibitor, 5-10 mg twice daily. RNA, once extracted, was reverse transcribed into cDNA for use as the sequencing template. This table comes from immunoSEQ multiplex PCR, and its TCRdb copy is limited to in-frame clones, with some not included. The table shows over 70,000 clones, with roughly 66% occurring only once. The CDR3 sequence is 18 residues long. V shed 1 base and J shed 1 base, with 19 bases lying between them. Per the germline V gene, CDR1 is LGHNA and CDR2 is YSLEER. The rearrangement joins TRBV4-3 to TRBJ2-5; D possibly corresponds to TRBD1 (6 bases). The source of this sequence is a human donor with alopecia areata. Sequenced here: CD8+ T cells sorted from blood, sampled at week 24, from a patient treated with tofacitinib. CDR3 residues: CASSQVQNRDWVQETQYF. For the CDR3, the DNA is TGCGCCAGCAGCCAAGTCCAAAACAGGGATTGGGTCCAAGAGACCCAGTACTTC.